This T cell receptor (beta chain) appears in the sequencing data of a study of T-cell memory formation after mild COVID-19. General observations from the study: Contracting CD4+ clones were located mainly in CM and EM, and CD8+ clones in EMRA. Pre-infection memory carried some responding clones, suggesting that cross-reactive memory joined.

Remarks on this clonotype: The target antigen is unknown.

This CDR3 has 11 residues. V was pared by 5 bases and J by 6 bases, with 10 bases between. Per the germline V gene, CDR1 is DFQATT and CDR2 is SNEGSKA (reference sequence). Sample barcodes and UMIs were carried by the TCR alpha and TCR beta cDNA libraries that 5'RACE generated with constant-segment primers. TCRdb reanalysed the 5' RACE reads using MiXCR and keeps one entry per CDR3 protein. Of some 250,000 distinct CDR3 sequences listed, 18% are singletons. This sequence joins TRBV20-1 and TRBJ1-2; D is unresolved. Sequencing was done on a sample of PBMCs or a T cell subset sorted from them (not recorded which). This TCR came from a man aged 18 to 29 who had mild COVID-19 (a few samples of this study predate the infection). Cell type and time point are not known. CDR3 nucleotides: TGCAGTGCTGTCCCATCGGATGGCTACACCTTC. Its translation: CSAVPSDGYTF.